The clone carrying this T cell receptor beta chain was recorded only once. A CD8+CD4-CCR7+CD45RA+ gate was used to sort naive CD8 T cells. The sample comes from a study of molecular identifiers for immune sequencing clone quantification. In the study overall: The replicate experiment used RNA from about 21,000 or 97,000 naive CD8 cells. This RNA was split into five aliquots, and four of them were sequenced.

This CDR3 is built from 13 residues. Germline trimming cut 6 bases from V and 4 bases from J; bases unmatched to any gene: 5. Germline loops: CDR1 DFQATT, CDR2 SNEGSKA (reference sequence). TCRdb analysed the PCR reads with MiXCR anew, one entry per CDR3 protein. The data show about half a million distinct CDR3 sequences, with roughly 24% seen just once and over 0.6% held by the top ten. The sequence came from a human donor in good health. Some libraries in this study had Jurkat cell RNA spiked in. The sequenced sample was naive CD8+ T cells from blood, with Jurkat cell RNA spiked in. The subset here: FACS-sorted CD8+CD4-CCR7+CD45RA+ naive T cells. This chain links TRBV20-1 with TRBJ2-2; 7 bases map to TRBD1. The CDR3 protein is CSAEHRGTGELFF. Written as DNA, the CDR3 is TGCAGTGCGGAACACAGGGGCACCGGGGAGCTGTTTTTT.